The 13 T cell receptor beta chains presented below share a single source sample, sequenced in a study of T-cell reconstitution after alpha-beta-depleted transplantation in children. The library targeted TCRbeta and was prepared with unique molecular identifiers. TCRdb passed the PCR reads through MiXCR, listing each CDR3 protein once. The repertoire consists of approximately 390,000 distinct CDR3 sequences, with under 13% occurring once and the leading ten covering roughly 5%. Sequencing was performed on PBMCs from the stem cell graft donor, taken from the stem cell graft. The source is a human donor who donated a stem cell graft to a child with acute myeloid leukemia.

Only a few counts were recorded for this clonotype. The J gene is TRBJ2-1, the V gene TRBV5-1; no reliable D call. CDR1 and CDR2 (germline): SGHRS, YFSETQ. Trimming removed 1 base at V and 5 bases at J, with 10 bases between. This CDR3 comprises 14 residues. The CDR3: CASSLSAAHNEQFF. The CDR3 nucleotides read TGCGCCAGCAGCTTGTCAGCAGCCCACAATGAGCAGTTCTTC.

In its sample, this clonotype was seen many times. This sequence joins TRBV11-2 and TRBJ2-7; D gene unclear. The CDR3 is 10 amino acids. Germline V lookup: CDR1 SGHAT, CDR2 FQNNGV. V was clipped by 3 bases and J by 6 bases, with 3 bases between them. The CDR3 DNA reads TGTGCCAGCAGCTTCGGCGAGCAGTACTTC. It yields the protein CASSFGEQYF.

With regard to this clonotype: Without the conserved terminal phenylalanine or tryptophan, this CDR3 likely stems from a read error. This CDR3 is CASRRTTQETQYL. DNA of the CDR3: TGCGCCAGCAGACGGACCACCCAAGAGACCCAGTACCTC. The rearrangement uses TRBV5-1 and TRBJ2-5; the D is unclear. The CDR3 extends over 13 amino acids. From germline, CDR1 is SGHRS and CDR2 YFSETQ. V lost 5 bases and J 1 base, leaving 9 bases between the germline ends.

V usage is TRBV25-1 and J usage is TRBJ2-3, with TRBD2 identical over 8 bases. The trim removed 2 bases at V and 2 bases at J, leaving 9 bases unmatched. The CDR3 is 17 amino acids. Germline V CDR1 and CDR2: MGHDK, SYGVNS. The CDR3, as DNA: TGTGCCAGCAGTGAACGCCATAAAGCGGGAGCCACAGATACGCAGTATTTT. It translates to CASSERHKAGATDTQYF. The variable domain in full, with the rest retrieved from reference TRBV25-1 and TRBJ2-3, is EADIYQTPRYLVIGTGKKITLECSQTMGHDKMYWYQQDPGMELHLIHYSYGVNSTEKGDLSSESTVSRIRTEHFPLTLESARPSHTSQYLCASSERHKAGATDTQYFGPGTRLTVL.

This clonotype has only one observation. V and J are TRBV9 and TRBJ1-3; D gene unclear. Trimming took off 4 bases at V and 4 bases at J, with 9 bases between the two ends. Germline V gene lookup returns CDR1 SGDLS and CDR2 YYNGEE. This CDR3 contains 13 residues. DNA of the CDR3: TGTGCCAGCAGCAGGACGAGGGGAAACACCATATATTTT. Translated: CASSRTRGNTIYF.

The CDR3 DNA follows: TGTGCCAGCAGTCCTACCAACCCGGGCAGGATCGGTGAAAAACTGTTTTTT. Protein sequence: CASSPTNPGRIGEKLFF. J is TRBJ1-4 and V is TRBV6-2 or TRBV6-3; no clear D. The V gene lost 5 bases and the J gene lost 7 bases, with 23 bases spanning the gap. This CDR3 is 17 amino acids long. Germline values: CDR1 MNHEY, CDR2 SVGEGT.

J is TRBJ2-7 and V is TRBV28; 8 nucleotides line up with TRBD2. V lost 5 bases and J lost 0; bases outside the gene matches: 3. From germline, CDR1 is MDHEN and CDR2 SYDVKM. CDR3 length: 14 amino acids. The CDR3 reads CASSPAGASYEQYF. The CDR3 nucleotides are TGTGCCAGCAGTCCAGCGGGAGCCTCCTACGAGCAGTACTTC.

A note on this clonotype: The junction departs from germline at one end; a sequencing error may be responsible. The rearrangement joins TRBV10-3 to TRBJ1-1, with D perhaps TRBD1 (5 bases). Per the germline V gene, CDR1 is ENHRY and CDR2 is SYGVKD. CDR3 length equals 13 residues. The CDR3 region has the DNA TGTCCCATCAACCGCGGACAGAACACTGAAGCTTTCTTT. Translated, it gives CPINRGQNTEAFF.

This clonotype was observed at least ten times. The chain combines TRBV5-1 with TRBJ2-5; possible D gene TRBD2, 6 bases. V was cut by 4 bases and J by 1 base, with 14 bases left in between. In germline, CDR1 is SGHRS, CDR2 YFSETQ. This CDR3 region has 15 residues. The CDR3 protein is CASSLPGGGQETQYF. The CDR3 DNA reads TGCGCCAGCAGCCTCCCTGGGGGAGGCCAAGAGACCCAGTACTTC.

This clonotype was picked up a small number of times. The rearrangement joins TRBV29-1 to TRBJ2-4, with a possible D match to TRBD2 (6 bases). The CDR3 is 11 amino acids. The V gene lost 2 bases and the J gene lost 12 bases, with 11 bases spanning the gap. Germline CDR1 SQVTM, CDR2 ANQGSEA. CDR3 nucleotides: TGCAGCGTTGAATGGGGCGGGAATCAGTACTTC. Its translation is CSVEWGGNQYF.

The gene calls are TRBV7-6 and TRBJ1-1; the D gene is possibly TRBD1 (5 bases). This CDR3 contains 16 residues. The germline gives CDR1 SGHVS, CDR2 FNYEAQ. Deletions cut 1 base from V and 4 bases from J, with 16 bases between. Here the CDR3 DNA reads TGTGCCAGCAGCTTAGAGGTTTTGGGGGGGAGCACTGAAGCTTTCTTT. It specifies CASSLEVLGGSTEAFF.

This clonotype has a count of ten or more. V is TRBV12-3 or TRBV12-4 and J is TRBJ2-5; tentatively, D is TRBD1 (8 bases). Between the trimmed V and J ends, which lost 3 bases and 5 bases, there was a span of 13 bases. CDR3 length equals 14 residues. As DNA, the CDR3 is TGTGCCAGCAGTTTGACAGGGGAGGGGGAGACCCAGTACTTC. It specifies CASSLTGEGETQYF.

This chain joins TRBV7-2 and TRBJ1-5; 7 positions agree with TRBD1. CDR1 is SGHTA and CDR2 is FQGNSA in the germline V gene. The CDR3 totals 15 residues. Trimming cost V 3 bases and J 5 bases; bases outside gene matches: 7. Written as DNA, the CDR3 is TGTGCCAGCAGCTTTCTGACAGGGTGGGATCAGCCCCAGCATTTT. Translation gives CASSFLTGWDQPQHF.